This TCR beta chain was sequenced in a study of blood T cell repertoires in COVID-19 (dated by TCRdb to 2018 to 2020). In terms of the full investigation: Collaborator samples came from the United States, Italy and Spain and covered acute and convalescent phases of COVID-19. The prospective study material was composed of cDNA or gDNA derived from T cells, B-cell-depleted T cells, or PBMCs. The repertoires were released in a freely available public database meant as a resource for research on the immune response to SARS-CoV-2. The samples were drawn from the first 160 participants of the ongoing ImmuneRACE study and from about 1,200 subjects provided by 6 global collaborators. The dataset comprised deeply sampled blood TCRbeta repertoires from subjects exposed to, actively infected with, or recovered from COVID-19. The sample metadata nearly always contained a de-identified subject ID, COVID-19 status, age in years and sex. Where available, HLA class I and class II types were taken from metadata supplied by the sample provider and were not determined by assay-based typing. Results the study describes overall, beyond this receptor: The quantity of clinical and demographic metadata differed by source and by participant and was supplied without curation.

The collaborating institutions used their own protocols to collect whole blood in K2EDTA tubes. Collaborator samples were shipped for TCRbeta analysis as frozen whole blood, isolated PBMCs, or DNA extracted from either sample type. Concerning this clone itself: Its antigen specificity is not known. Qualities for individual bases were not recorded, and no much larger clone is one base off.

In the germline V gene (reference sequence), CDR1 corresponds to SEHNR and CDR2 to FQNEAQ. Trimmed from V: 5 bases; trimmed from J: 4 bases; junction bases lacking a gene match: 1. Including cysteine and phenylalanine, the CDR3 has 14 amino acids. Just the 42-base CDR3 DNA is kept, in frame starting at base 1. TCRbeta CDR3 regions were amplified from genomic DNA using the immunoSEQ Assay, a bias-controlled multiplex PCR. As for how the authors treated the data: The number of nucleated cells in each sample was estimated from the amplification of reference gene primers within the assay. To quantify the absolute abundance of each unique TCRbeta CDR3 rearrangement, sequence reads were collapsed and filtered. For each sample, productive Simpson clonality was calculated as the square root of Simpson's diversity index across productive rearrangements. In its TCRdb copy, this immuneACCESS table keeps in-frame sequences only and misses some clones. Where compared with another copy, unresolved V genes explain less than half of these, and the others have no known cause. V and J calls and clone size are given by that table; D and trimming were obtained from the DNA. Recorded for this sample are roughly 240,000 clones; approximately 82% of them occurred a single time. Of the sample, 1.9% is held by the ten largest clones.

This receptor chain uses TRBV7-9 and TRBJ2-2, and 10 junction bases match TRBD1. What was sequenced was peripheral blood. This clonotype originated in a woman aged 80 or older with acute or convalescent COVID-19. Read as DNA, the sequence is TGTGCCAGCAGCCGGACAGGGGGCACCGGGGAGCTGTTTTTT. The encoded protein is CASSRTGGTGELFF. Joined to the reference TRBV7-9 and TRBJ2-2 proteins, this CDR3 gives the full variable domain: DTGVSQNPRHKITKRGQNVTFRCDPISEHNRLYWYRQTLGQGPEFLTYFQNEAQLEKSRLLSDRFSAERPKGSFSTLEIQRTEQGDSAMYLCASSRTGGTGELFFGEGSRLTVL.